This T cell receptor beta chain is drawn from a study of cytomegalovirus exposure and HLA in healthy donors. Points from the study as a whole: Some V segments, TRBV6-2 and TRBV6-3 among them, were indistinguishable and were therefore excluded. Among the sequence variants, a highly shared cluster was likely an artifact of sequencing.

Turning to this clone: Its antigen remains unknown.

The CDR3 has 14 amino acids. Germline lookup yields CDR1 MNHEY and CDR2 SVGAGI. V dropped 6 bases and J dropped 5; count of bases not matched to a gene: 7. In the PCR, 60 Vbeta and 13 Jbeta primers were used. Data came from immunoSEQ multiplex PCR; TCRdb stores just in-frame clones and leaves some out. The sample has about 120,000 clones; about 70% are singletons. The chain combines TRBV6-5 with TRBJ1-5; 7 nucleotides align to TRBD1. Sequencing was carried out using PBMCs. The TCR originated in a human donor in good health. DNA for the CDR3: TGTGCCAGCAGAAATAGACAGGGCGATCAGCCCCAGCATTTT. Its protein product is CASRNRQGDQPQHF.